This TCR beta chain was found in a study of radiation and T cells in renal cell carcinoma. Time point reported: blood 2 weeks post-SBRT. Stated treatment: 15 Gy SBRT to primary tumor, nephrectomy 4 weeks later. TCRdb's table, derived via immunoSEQ multiplex PCR, lists solely in-frame clones and lacks some. The table includes tens of thousands of clones, roughly four fifths detected once. Trimming shortened V by 3 bases and J by 5 bases, and 13 bases separated the two germline ends. This CDR3 is 15 amino acids long. Germline loops: CDR1 LGHNA, CDR2 YNFKEQ. The sequence derives from a man between 60 and 70 years old with renal cell carcinoma. The chain has TRBV4-2 and TRBJ1-4; possible D gene TRBD1, 5 bases. Sequencing was performed on blood, taken from a patient whose treatment included radiotherapy and nephrectomy. The CDR3 region is CASSQAHGTNEKLFF. In nucleotides, the CDR3 is TGTGCCAGCAGCCAGGCTCACGGGACGAATGAAAAACTGTTTTTT.